This TCR beta chain was obtained from a study of shared clonotypes between healthy human individuals. Measured with immunoSEQ multiplex PCR; TCRdb has only the in-frame clones, and not every one. This table has roughly 2.1 million clones, more than 85% appearing once. Naive CD8 cells were CD45RO-negative, positively selected for CCR7, excluding terminally differentiated effector memory CD45RA+ cells. Free of recent acute infections or vaccinations, the donors were healthy HIV-negative adults. Trimming took off 7 bases at V and 5 bases at J, with 10 bases between the two ends. The CDR3 sequence is 11 residues long. Germline V gene data show CDR1 as SGDLS and CDR2 as YYNGEE.

The J gene is TRBJ2-7, the V gene TRBV9, with no clear D. Material for sequencing was naive CD8+ T cells from PBMCs. This receptor was identified in a man between 18 and 35 years old in good health. Some clones in this sample may be carry-over from other donors' samples. Here the CDR3 reads CASGIGDEQYF. The CDR3 bases are TGTGCCAGCGGGATTGGGGACGAGCAGTACTTC. Supplemented by reference TRBV9 and TRBJ2-7, the full variable domain reads DSGVTQTPKHLITATGQRVTLRCSPRSGDLSVYWYQQSLDQGLQFLIQYYNGEERAKGNILERFSAQQFPDLHSELNLSSLELGDSALYFCASGIGDEQYFGPGTRLTVT.